A selection of T cell receptor beta chains follows, all from one sample in a study of beta chain features in type 1 diabetes. Some clones are missing from TCRdb's copy, which holds only in-frame ones; the method was immunoSEQ multiplex PCR. In the table there are a few hundred thousand clones, around 9.6% of which are singletons. The sequenced material came from central memory CD4+ T cells from blood. The receptors were sampled from a man aged 30-40 years with type 1 diabetes. Each CDR3 is given without its conserved first and last residue.

v_call cdr3_aa
TRBV10-2 ASRPAWTSRYEQY
TRBV15 ATSRARLVDEQF
TRBV25-1 ASSGMGGDTQY
TRBV6-5 ASRRQGSTAF
TRBV7-2 ASSGAWGDDGYT
TRBV10-3 ATQDVQETQY
TRBV5-1 ASSLVGESYQETQY
TRBV6-6 ASMETANTGELF
TRBV7-2 ASSLGYRGGTEAF
TRBV7-2 ASSSYRDRGRSGYT
TRBV6-6 ASSYGETQY
TRBV7-6 ASSLLAGGDEQF
TRBV7-2 ASSKPPSGGPYEQY
TRBV6-5 ASNGGGRLIYGYT
TRBV2 ASGATGHGGELF
TRBV7-8 ASSLGLQAQPQH
TRBV2 ASRTPPRVQY
TRBV7-6 ASSLAEGRQAGYT
TRBV10-3 AIRQSGTENTGELF
TRBV11-2 ASSSGQGDTQY
TRBV2 ASSSQGYEQY
TRBV4-3 ASSQDPSAGELF
TRBV5-1 ASSNDRNTEAF
TRBV7-2 ASSPQPIGTNGNQPQH
TRBV4-2 ASSQDLAGRQY
TRBV11-3 ASSYSGPYEQY
TRBV29-1 SVAIQGNTEAF
TRBV6-6 ASSPTGGFYEQY
TRBV28 ASEIILGAEAF
TRBV14 ASSQDLEGHAF
TRBV13 ASSLEFEAF
TRBV23-1 ASSLDSSVTKNIQY
TRBV29-1 SVEETSGKFYEQY